These 3 T cell receptor beta chains share one sample of origin, sequenced in a study of memory B cells and T cells in multiple sclerosis. After stimulus-free culture, autoproliferating CFSE-dim and non-proliferating CFSE-high T cells were sequenced separately. Pooled replicate wells came from about 50 million CFSE-labeled PBMCs cultured less than nine days without stimulus. Their recognized antigens are unknown. TCRdb's table, derived via immunoSEQ multiplex PCR, lists solely in-frame clones and lacks some. The repertoire holds about 46,000 clones, roughly four fifths seen once, with 0.85% to 1.3% in the top ten. Source material: PBMCs from blood kept in culture. The receptors come from a human donor with multiple sclerosis.

The rearrangement uses TRBV7-9 and TRBJ2-2, with 7 bases aligning to TRBD1. J gave up 2 bases and V 6 bases, and 12 bases lay outside the gene matches. Germline CDR1 is SEHNR and CDR2 is FQNEAQ (reference sequence). The CDR3 extends over 17 amino acids. The CDR3 here is CASRPPGQIINTGELFF. CDR3 DNA sequence: TGTGCCAGCAGGCCACCGGGACAGATAATTAACACCGGGGAGCTGTTTTTT.

This clone was picked up one time. The chain employs TRBV28 and TRBJ2-4; no reliable D call. This CDR3 is built from 14 residues. V lost 6 bases and J lost 10, with 19 bases in between. Germline V gene lookup returns CDR1 MDHEN and CDR2 SYDVKM. CDR3 sequence: CASSLRAGVGIQYF. CDR3 DNA: TGTGCCAGCAGCCTCCGGGCAGGCGTGGGAATTCAGTACTTC.

This chain connects TRBV6-5 to TRBJ1-2; D uncertain. V was shortened by 2 bases and J by 4 bases, with 8 bases between the two germline ends. The CDR3 extends over 13 amino acids. Germline assignment: CDR1 MNHEY and CDR2 SVGAGI. The CDR3 nucleotides are TGTGCCAGCAGTTACGGGGAGGCCTATGGCTACACCTTC. It yields the protein CASSYGEAYGYTF.